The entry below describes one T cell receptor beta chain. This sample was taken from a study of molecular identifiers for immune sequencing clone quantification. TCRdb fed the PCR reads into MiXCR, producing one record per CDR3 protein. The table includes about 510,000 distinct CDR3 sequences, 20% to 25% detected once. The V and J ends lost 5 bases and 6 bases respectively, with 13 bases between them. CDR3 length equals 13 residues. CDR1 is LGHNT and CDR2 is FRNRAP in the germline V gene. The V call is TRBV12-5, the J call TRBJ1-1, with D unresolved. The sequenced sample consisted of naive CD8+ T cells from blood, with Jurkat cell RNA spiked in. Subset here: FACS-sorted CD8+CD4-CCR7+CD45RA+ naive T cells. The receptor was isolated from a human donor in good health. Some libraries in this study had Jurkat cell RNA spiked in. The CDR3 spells CASGPDALAEAFF. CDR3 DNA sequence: TGTGCTAGTGGTCCGGACGCACTGGCTGAAGCTTTCTTT.